What follows are 10 T cell receptor beta chains derived from one specimen sequenced in a study of blood T cell repertoires in COVID-19. Profiling relied on immunoSEQ multiplex PCR, and the TCRdb table lists in-frame clones only, not all of them. The sample holds around 270,000 clones, 80% to 95% seen once. The source material was peripheral blood. The receptors stem from a person aged 18 to 29 with COVID-19, enrolled during active disease.

The chain is built from TRBV3-1 (or the pseudogene TRBV3-2) and TRBJ2-5; D not resolved. This CDR3 spans 15 amino acids. Trimming left V 4 bases short and J 5 bases short, with 17 bases between. Germline loops: CDR1 LGHDT, CDR2 YNNKEL (reference sequence). CDR3 in DNA: TGTGCCAGCAGCCGATCGAGGTCTGAGGCGGAGACCCAGTACTTC. It codes for CASSRSRSEAETQYF.

The V and J genes are TRBV4-3 and TRBJ2-1, with 8 bases aligning to TRBD1. The ends lost 1 base at V and 7 bases at J; junction bases unmatched: 6. The germline V gene has CDR1 LGHNA and CDR2 YSLEER. This CDR3 spans 15 amino acids. CDR3 sequence reads: CASSQGSGQGNEQFF. The CDR3 coding sequence is TGCGCCAGCAGCCAAGGGAGCGGACAGGGAAATGAGCAGTTCTTC.

The chain couples TRBV15 to TRBJ2-3; 7 bases match TRBD2. J was trimmed by 7 bases and V by 5 bases; bases with no gene match: 15. Germline lookup yields CDR1 LNHNV and CDR2 YYDKDF (reference sequence). The CDR3 consists of 16 residues. CDR3 in DNA: TGTGCCACCAGCCTAATTCGGGAGGACCCTTTACATACGCAGTATTTT. It yields the protein CATSLIREDPLHTQYF.

The chain combines TRBV29-1 with TRBJ2-1, with 10 bases lining up with TRBD2. Germline V CDR1 and CDR2: SQVTM, ANQGSEA. The junction had 10 bases not matched to a gene; V was cut back by 1 base and J by 10 bases. The CDR3 sequence is 15 residues long. CDR3 sequence: CSVEVSLAGVGEQFF. The CDR3 DNA is TGCAGCGTTGAAGTAAGTCTAGCGGGAGTAGGGGAGCAGTTCTTC.

This chain uses TRBV7-2 with TRBJ2-5, with unresolved D. V was pared by 3 bases and J by 2 bases, with 19 bases between. CDR1 is SGHTA, CDR2 FQGNSA, per germline. The CDR3 has 17 amino acids. CDR3 nucleotides: TGTGCCAGCAGCTTGAGCAGACTTCAAAAGCTACAAGAGACCCAGTACTTC. Translation: CASSLSRLQKLQETQYF.

CDR3 nucleotides: TGTGCCAGCAGTTCTAGGACAGGGGGCATAGATACGCAGTATTTT. Its protein product is CASSSRTGGIDTQYF. The chain employs TRBV27 and TRBJ2-3, with 11 bases fitting TRBD1. The ends lost 4 bases at V and 5 bases at J; junction bases unmatched: 5. Germline loops: CDR1 MNHEY, CDR2 SMNVEV (reference sequence). The CDR3 is made up of 15 amino acids.

This chain uses TRBV6-5 with TRBJ1-1, with TRBD1 matching over 7 bases. J lost 1 base, V lost 7 bases, and 9 bases had no gene match. This CDR3 is built from 15 residues. The germline V gene has CDR1 MNHEY and CDR2 SVGAGI. Written as DNA, the CDR3 is TGTGCCAGCAAAACCACACAGGGGTCGAACACTGAAGCTTTCTTT. Translated, it gives CASKTTQGSNTEAFF.

The chain links TRBV19 to TRBJ2-1; 12 bases agree with TRBD2. The germline V gene has CDR1 LNHDA and CDR2 SQIVND (reference sequence). V dropped 2 bases and J dropped 9; count of bases not matched to a gene: 5. CDR3 size: 15 residues. As DNA, the CDR3 is TGTGCCAGTAGTATACCGGGACTAGCGGGTGGTGAGCAGTTCTTC. Its translation: CASSIPGLAGGEQFF.

V gene TRBV5-1 combines with J gene TRBJ2-4; 8 nucleotides match TRBD1. The CDR3 sequence is 14 residues long. Losses at the gene ends were 4 bases for V and 8 bases for J; bases not matched to a gene: 8. CDR1 is SGHRS, CDR2 YFSETQ, per germline. CDR3 in DNA: TGCGCCAGCAGCCCAGGACAGGGTTGGGACATTCAGTACTTC. Translating it yields CASSPGQGWDIQYF.

The chain uses TRBV10-3 and TRBJ2-1, with 7 positions matching TRBD2. V shed 3 bases and J 8 bases; nucleotides not matched to a gene: 10. The CDR3 is made up of 15 amino acids. Germline values: CDR1 ENHRY, CDR2 SYGVKD. The CDR3 DNA follows: TGTGCCATCAGTGATGTGGGCGCAGGGAGGGATGAGCAGTTCTTC. It translates to CAISDVGAGRDEQFF.